Shown below are 3 T cell receptor beta chains from a single sample sequenced in a study of HIV-infected children after antiretroviral therapy interruption. The treatment here: PENTA 11 planned treatment interruption arm or continuous ART arm. Unique molecular identifiers were included in an RNA-based 3' RACE TCR library. TCRdb reanalysed the 3' RACE reads using MiXCR and keeps one entry per CDR3 protein. The sample yields some 90,000 distinct CDR3 sequences, 5.5% to 8.5% seen once. The sample here was CD45RA+ CD4+ T cells from PBMCs, pooled from several time points, taken from a donor given antiretroviral therapy, either interrupted or continuous. This sample's subset: naive CD4+ CD45RA+ CD45RO- T cells. The receptors were sampled from a pool of human donors with HIV.

This clonotype was picked up many times. The chain recombines TRBV12-3 or TRBV12-4 with TRBJ1-4; 8 nucleotides agree with TRBD1. This CDR3 contains 14 residues. With 3 bases clipped from V and 8 bases from J, the junction kept 5 bases outside the gene matches. The CDR3 sequence is CASSFDRGGEKLFF. As DNA, the CDR3 is TGTGCCAGCAGTTTTGACAGGGGAGGAGAAAAACTGTTTTTT.

This clonotype came up many times. The chain couples TRBV6-5 to TRBJ2-5, with 7 nucleotides matching TRBD2. The CDR3 is 13 residues long. V was pared by 6 bases and J by 7 bases, with 8 bases of the junction left unmatched. Germline V gives CDR1 MNHEY, CDR2 SVGAGI. The CDR3 reads CASRPTSEGTQYF. The CDR3 nucleotides read TGTGCCAGCAGGCCCACTAGCGAGGGGACCCAGTACTTC.

This chain uses TRBV5-1 with TRBJ2-7; 9 nucleotides align to TRBD1. CDR1 and CDR2 (germline): SGHRS, YFSETQ. The V gene end was trimmed by 5 bases and the J gene end by 5 bases; junction bases not matched to a gene: 8. The CDR3 contains 14 residues. The CDR3 nucleotides are TGCGCCAGCAGAGGGACAGGGATAGTGAACGAGCAGTACTTC. This sequence encodes CASRGTGIVNEQYF.